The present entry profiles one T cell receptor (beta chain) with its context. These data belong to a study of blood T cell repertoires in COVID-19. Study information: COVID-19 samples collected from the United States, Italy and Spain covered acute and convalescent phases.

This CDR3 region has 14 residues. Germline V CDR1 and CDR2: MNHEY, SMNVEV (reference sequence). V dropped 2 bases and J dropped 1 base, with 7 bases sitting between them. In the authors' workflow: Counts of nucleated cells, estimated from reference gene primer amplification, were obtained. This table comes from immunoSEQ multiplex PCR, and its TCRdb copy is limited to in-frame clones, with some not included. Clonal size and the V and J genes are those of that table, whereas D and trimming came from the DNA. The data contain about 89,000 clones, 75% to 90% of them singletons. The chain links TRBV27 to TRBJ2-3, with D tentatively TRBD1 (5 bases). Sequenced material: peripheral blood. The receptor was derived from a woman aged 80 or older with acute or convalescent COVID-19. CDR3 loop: CASSLGHRTDTQYF. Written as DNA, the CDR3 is TGTGCCAGCAGTTTAGGACACCGCACAGATACGCAGTATTTT.